The 2 T cell receptor beta chains in this list originate from one sample, sequenced in a study of blood T cell repertoires in COVID-19. TCRdb's copy holds only in-frame clones and misses some; the assay was immunoSEQ multiplex PCR. The sample records about 170,000 clones, 83% being singletons. Sequenced sample: PBMCs or T cells enriched from blood (not recorded which). Receptor source: a woman between 45 and 65 years old in a cohort exposed to, infected with or recovered from COVID-19 (not recorded which).

This clone has more than one count but fewer than ten. The V gene is TRBV7-2, the J gene TRBJ1-4, with 8 bases lining up with TRBD1. The CDR3 is made up of 14 amino acids. The V gene's germline CDR1 is SGHTA and CDR2 FQGNSA. V shed 6 bases and J 6 bases; nucleotides not matched to a gene: 6. CDR3 coding DNA: TGTGCCAGCAGTTCAGGACAGGGTGATGAAAAACTGTTTTTT. Amino acid sequence: CASSSGQGDEKLFF.

The genes are TRBV9 and TRBJ1-2; D may be TRBD1 (5 bases). Germline assignment: CDR1 SGDLS and CDR2 YYNGEE. The germline V and J ends were trimmed by 3 bases and 7 bases, with 19 bases remaining between them. The CDR3 has 15 amino acids. The CDR3 DNA follows: TGTGCCAGCAGCGCCGGGGCGGCGGGGGATCTTGGCTACACCTTC. Protein sequence: CASSAGAAGDLGYTF.